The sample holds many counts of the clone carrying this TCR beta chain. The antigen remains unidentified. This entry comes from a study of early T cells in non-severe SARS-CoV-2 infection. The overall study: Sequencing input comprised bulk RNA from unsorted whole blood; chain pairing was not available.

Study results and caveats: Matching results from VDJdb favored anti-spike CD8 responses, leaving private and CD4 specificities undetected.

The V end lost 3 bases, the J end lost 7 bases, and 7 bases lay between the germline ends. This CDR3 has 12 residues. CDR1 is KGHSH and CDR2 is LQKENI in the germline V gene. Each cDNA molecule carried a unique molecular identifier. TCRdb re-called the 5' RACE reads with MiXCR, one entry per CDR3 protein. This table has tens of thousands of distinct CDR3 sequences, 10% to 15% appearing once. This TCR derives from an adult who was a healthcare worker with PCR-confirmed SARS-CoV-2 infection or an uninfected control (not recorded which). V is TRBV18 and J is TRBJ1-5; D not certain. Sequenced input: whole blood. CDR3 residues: CASSPDSQPQHF. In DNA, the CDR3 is TGTGCCAGCTCACCGGACTCCCAGCCCCAGCATTTT.